Listed here is a single TCR beta chain. Antigen specificity is unknown. V shed 1 base and J 7 bases; nucleotides not matched to a gene: 2. The CDR3 has 15 amino acids. Germline values: CDR1 LNHDA, CDR2 SQIVND (reference sequence). This sample was included in a study of cytomegalovirus exposure and HLA in healthy donors. Study-wide context: T cells numbering some 170 million yielded around 120 million unique TCR beta sequences in an earlier analysis. Overall study findings and caveats: A previous analysis found most TCR beta V segments productive roughly 87% or roughly 30% of the time. Confirmation in vitro established that three CMV-associated chains were specific for CMV antigens.

The PCR had 60 Vbeta and 13 Jbeta primers. In the original processing: Counted up in a later analysis, unique TCR beta chains came to some 72 million, with some 11 million shared. The data were produced by immunoSEQ multiplex PCR, yet TCRdb's version contains in-frame clones alone and is incomplete. That table supplies the V and J calls and clone size; D and trimming were determined from the DNA. The sample lists 130,000 to 150,000 clones; around 76% were seen once. V and J are TRBV19 and TRBJ1-6; 9 positions match TRBD1. This clonotype was sampled from a male donor in good health and CMV-seronegative. Sequencing was carried out using PBMCs. The chain's CDR3 is CASSIVGTGNSPLHF. Here the CDR3 DNA reads TGTGCCAGTAGTATAGTTGGGACAGGGAATTCACCCCTCCACTTT. The variable domain in full, completed from reference TRBV19 and TRBJ1-6, reads DGGITQSPKYLFRKEGQNVTLSCEQNLNHDAMYWYRQDPGQGLRLIYYSQIVNDFQKGDIAEGYSVSREKKESFPLTVTSAQKNPTAFYLCASSIVGTGNSPLHFGNGTRLTVT.